This TCR beta chain was identified in a study of T cell responses to AZD1222 COVID-19 vaccine. The protocol was immunoSEQ multiplex PCR, while the TCRdb copy is restricted to in-frame clones and leaves out a portion. The sample has roughly 79,000 clones, roughly 80% seen once. CDR1 and CDR2 from the germline V gene are SGHRS and YFSETQ. Trimming took 4 bases from V and 0 from J, leaving 13 bases between them. The CDR3 totals 16 residues. A remark on this clone: Its antigen remains unidentified.

General observations from the study: Scientists sampled the repertoires only once the peak T cell response had passed. Per reports, nearly half of all spike-specific TCRs target regions that are unmutated in variants.

The rearrangement uses TRBV5-1 and TRBJ2-2, with D perhaps TRBD1 (6 bases). The source of this sequence is an adult in good health. Source: peripheral blood, taken on day 0 of AZD1222 vaccination. The CDR3 sequence is CASSHGTKANTGELFF. The DNA of the CDR3 is TGCGCCAGCAGCCACGGGACAAAAGCGAACACCGGGGAGCTGTTTTTT.